Given below is one T cell receptor beta chain in context. Its antigen is unidentified. At one of its ends the junction is not consistent with the germline gene, which may arise from a read error. This specimen belongs to a study of CD8+CD57+ T cells in acquired aplastic anemia. The wider study: Sorted CD4+ plus CD8+ cells gave DNA averaging roughly 3.5 ug.

Study-wide results and limits: Overlap between patients and controls comprised almost 30 CD8+ CDR3 sequences.

CDR3 length equals 14 residues. Germline CDR1 and CDR2: SGHTA and FQGTGA. TCR beta VDJ and CDR3 were profiled, and genomic DNA was the template. TCRdb re-derived calls from the reads in MiXCR, one entry per CDR3 protein. The sample comprises 150,000 to 200,000 distinct CDR3 sequences, less than 65% of which are singletons, and about 45% rests with the top ten. Material: sorted CD4+, CD8+, or CD8+CD57+ T cells (not recorded which) from PBMCs. The rearrangement uses TRBV7-3 and TRBJ2-3, with a possible D match to TRBD2 (5 bases). The sequence was collected from a human donor with severe aplastic anemia or a healthy control (not recorded which). CDR3 loop: CASSLRASTDTLYF. The CDR3 DNA sequence: TGTGCCAGCAGCCTTAGAGCTAGCACAGATACGCTGTATTTT.